The 20 T cell receptor beta chains below all came from one sample that was sequenced in a study of T-cell reconstitution after alpha-beta-depleted transplantation in children. Preparation of the TCRbeta library used unique molecular identifiers. MiXCR, run by TCRdb on the PCR reads, gives a single entry per CDR3 protein. The sample includes more than 550,000 distinct CDR3 sequences, about 11% seen only once; the top ten take about 4.3%. Specimen: PBMCs from the stem cell graft donor, collected from the stem cell graft. These receptors came from a human donor who donated a stem cell graft to a child with acute myeloid leukemia.

This clonotype was detected many times. The chain joins TRBV7-2 to TRBJ2-6; D not resolved. V gave up 1 base and J gave up 3 bases, with 10 bases separating them. The CDR3 extends over 16 amino acids. Germline CDR1 SGHTA, CDR2 FQGNSA. The CDR3 DNA is TGTGCCAGCAGCTTAGTATCGGGTGGTGGGGCCAACGTCCTGACTTTC. Amino acids: CASSLVSGGGANVLTF.

This clonotype was seen a few times. V gene TRBV20-1 combines with J gene TRBJ2-7; D tentatively fits TRBD1 or TRBD2 (5 bases each). Trimming took off 4 bases at V and 0 bases at J, with 10 bases between the two ends. The CDR3 spans 13 residues. The germline V gene encodes CDR1 DFQATT and CDR2 SNEGSKA (reference sequence). The CDR3 sequence is CSATGTGSYEQYF. The DNA for the CDR3 is TGCAGTGCTACCGGGACGGGCTCCTACGAGCAGTACTTC.

The chain uses TRBV6-2 or TRBV6-3 and TRBJ2-1, with D maybe TRBD2 (6 bases). Germline assignment: CDR1 MNHEY and CDR2 SVGEGT. The CDR3 runs to 17 residues. V was pared by 6 bases and J by 1 base, with 19 bases between. As DNA, the CDR3 is TGTGCCAGCAGAACCTCGGCGGGACTTCAATCCTACAATGAGCAGTTCTTC. Protein product: CASRTSAGLQSYNEQFF.

In its sample, this clonotype was seen many times. The chain has TRBV25-1 and TRBJ2-4; 7 bases are a match to TRBD1. V shed 8 bases and J 3 bases; nucleotides not matched to a gene: 7. Looked up from germline, CDR1 is MGHDK and CDR2 is SYGVNS. The length of the CDR3 is 14 residues. CDR3 loop: CASGSGQVKNIQYF. The CDR3, as DNA: TGTGCCAGCGGTTCAGGACAGGTCAAAAACATTCAGTACTTC.

The chain recombines TRBV20-1 with TRBJ2-7, with 9 bases aligning to TRBD2. Germline V CDR1 and CDR2: DFQATT, SNEGSKA (reference sequence). The CDR3 has 15 residues. After removal of 8 bases from V and 0 bases from J, the junction contained 11 bases not matched to a gene. The CDR3 here is CSLTASGVSSYEQYF. The CDR3 region has the DNA TGCAGTCTAACAGCTAGCGGGGTGAGCTCCTACGAGCAGTACTTC.

The rearrangement uses TRBV3-1 and TRBJ2-7; D remains ambiguous. The germline V gene has CDR1 LGHDT and CDR2 YNNKEL (reference sequence). V was clipped by 2 bases and J by 1 base, with 12 bases between them. This CDR3 is 15 amino acids long. CDR3 sequence reads: CASSQNQAHSYEQYF. The CDR3 DNA follows: TGTGCCAGCAGCCAAAATCAAGCTCATTCCTACGAGCAGTACTTC.

The gene calls are TRBV6-5 and TRBJ2-5; 11 bases agree with TRBD2. The germline V gene encodes CDR1 MNHEY and CDR2 SVGAGI. V was pared by 3 bases and J by 4 bases, with 7 bases of the junction left unmatched. The CDR3 is 16 amino acids. CDR3 residues: CASSYQLAGVGETQYF. The CDR3 nucleotides read TGTGCCAGCAGTTATCAACTAGCGGGAGTAGGAGAGACCCAGTACTTC.

This chain joins TRBV27 and TRBJ2-5; the match to TRBD1 covers 7 bases. The CDR3 totals 14 residues. From germline, CDR1 is MNHEY and CDR2 SMNVEV (reference sequence). V shed 5 bases and J 1 base; nucleotides not matched to a gene: 4. The CDR3 protein is CASSRGRTQETQYF. CDR3 nucleotides: TGTGCCAGCAGTAGGGGGCGGACCCAAGAGACCCAGTACTTC.

This clonotype was observed many times. The chain is built from TRBV12-3 or TRBV12-4 and TRBJ2-1; D is unresolved. V was shortened by 0 bases and J by 7 bases, with 7 bases between the two germline ends. The CDR3 covers 13 residues. The CDR3 here is CASSLAGINEQFF. DNA for the CDR3: TGTGCCAGCAGTTTAGCAGGGATAAATGAGCAGTTCTTC.

V is TRBV27 and J is TRBJ2-1, with D hard to call. There are 13 residues in the CDR3. Trimming stripped 2 bases from V and 6 bases from J, with 8 bases between. From germline, CDR1 is MNHEY and CDR2 SMNVEV (reference sequence). The CDR3 coding sequence is TGTGCCAGCAGTTTACGGGTCGGCAATGAGCAGTTCTTC. Residues: CASSLRVGNEQFF.

This clonotype came up many times. The chain couples TRBV29-1 to TRBJ2-5; possible D gene TRBD1, 5 bases. Trimming took 7 bases from V and 0 from J, leaving 12 bases between them. The CDR3 is 13 residues long. The germline V gene has CDR1 SQVTM and CDR2 ANQGSEA. In nucleotides, the CDR3 is TGCAGCGCCGGGCGACAGAACCAAGAGACCCAGTACTTC. Encoded protein: CSAGRQNQETQYF.

The chain employs TRBV7-2 and TRBJ2-1, with D perhaps matching TRBD2 (6 bases). CDR3 size: 16 residues. In germline, CDR1 is SGHTA, CDR2 FQGNSA. V dropped 1 base and J dropped 1 base, with 11 bases sitting between them. CDR3: CASSLDSGVSYNEQFF. Here the CDR3 DNA reads TGTGCCAGCAGCTTAGATTCGGGAGTTTCCTACAATGAGCAGTTCTTC.

This clonotype was seen a handful of times. V gene TRBV10-1 combines with J gene TRBJ2-3; D remains unclear. V was pared by 2 bases and J by 3 bases, with 21 bases between. CDR1 and CDR2 (germline): WNHNN, SYGVQD (reference sequence). This CDR3 region has 18 residues. The CDR3 is CASSETSFAPDETDTQYF. The CDR3 nucleotides are TGCGCCAGCAGTGAGACGTCGTTTGCTCCCGATGAAACAGATACGCAGTATTTT.

In its sample, this clonotype was seen many times. The chain joins TRBV7-3 to TRBJ2-1; 7 positions match TRBD2. V gave up 2 bases and J gave up 5 bases; unmatched junction bases: 6. CDR3 length: 15 amino acids. Germline V gives CDR1 SGHTA, CDR2 FQGTGA. CDR3: CASSLGGRSNNEQFF. The CDR3 nucleotides read TGTGCCAGCAGCTTAGGCGGGAGAAGTAACAATGAGCAGTTCTTC.

This clonotype was found a few times. Given a much more abundant clone one base away, this may be a read error. The rearrangement uses TRBV12-3 or TRBV12-4 and TRBJ2-1; 14 bases align to TRBD2. V shed 6 bases, J shed 0 bases, and the junction held 1 base outside the gene matches. The length of the CDR3 is 16 residues. CDR3 sequence: CASSGTSGSSYNEQFF. DNA of the CDR3: TGTGCCAGCAGCGGGACTAGCGGGAGCTCCTACAATGAGCAGTTCTTC.

This clonotype was seen a handful of times. The V call is TRBV29-1, the J call TRBJ2-1; 7 bases map to TRBD2. The CDR3 is 13 residues long. Germline CDR1 reads SQVTM; CDR2 reads ANQGSEA. The ends lost 4 bases at V and 4 bases at J; junction bases unmatched: 4. CDR3 DNA: TGCAGCGTTGCCGGGAGGAATTACAATGAGCAGTTCTTC. It encodes CSVAGRNYNEQFF.

Only a few counts were recorded for this clonotype. The V gene is TRBV4-2, the J gene TRBJ2-7; 8 bases align to TRBD2. The germline gives CDR1 LGHNA, CDR2 YNFKEQ. This CDR3 contains 15 residues. V gave up 1 base and J gave up 4 bases; unmatched junction bases: 6. The CDR3 DNA reads TGTGCCAGCAGCCAAGCGGGACTAGGGTTGTACGAGCAGTACTTC. Its protein product is CASSQAGLGLYEQYF.

In its sample, this clonotype was seen many times. The rearrangement links TRBV7-9 to TRBJ2-7, with 11 bases lining up with TRBD2. Germline-derived CDR1 and CDR2 are SEHNR and FQNEAQ (reference sequence). CDR3 length equals 16 residues. The V and J ends lost 5 bases and 1 base, in that order; junction bases with no gene match: 7. The CDR3 sequence: CASSPLTSGTSYEQYF. DNA for the CDR3: TGTGCCAGCAGCCCGTTGACTAGCGGGACATCCTACGAGCAGTACTTC.

This clonotype was counted at least ten times. The chain combines TRBV2 with TRBJ1-2; D is unclear. The CDR3 runs to 13 residues. V lost 0 bases and J lost 8, with 10 bases in between. Germline CDR1 SNHLY, CDR2 FYNNEI. CDR3 in amino acids: CASSEARGNGYTF. In nucleotides, the CDR3 is TGTGCCAGCAGTGAAGCTCGGGGAAACGGCTACACCTTC.

The rearrangement uses TRBV7-9 and TRBJ2-1; D unresolved. CDR3 length equals 15 residues. V was pared by 6 bases and J by 2 bases, with 14 bases between. Germline V CDR1 and CDR2: SEHNR, FQNEAQ (reference sequence). The CDR3 spells CASRGRTSTYNEQFF. The CDR3 coding sequence is TGTGCCAGCAGGGGTCGGACCAGTACCTACAATGAGCAGTTCTTC.